The rows below give T cell receptor beta chains drawn from one sample of a study of T cells after yellow fever vaccination. One entry per CDR3 protein results from TCRdb running MiXCR on the 5' RACE reads. The table records just under 600,000 distinct CDR3 sequences, less than 15% of them present only once. The source material was PBMCs, sampled on the day of the yellow fever booster vaccination. These receptors were collected from a man in his thirties or forties who received the YFV17D yellow fever vaccine. Both conserved end residues are part of each CDR3. A D gene is named only where the DNA matches it firmly. Clone sizes are given selectively: once, few, many, or a class where the clone is expanded.

d_gene	v_gene	abundance	j_gene	CDR3nt	CDR3aa
TRBD1	TRBV5-1	-	TRBJ2-7	TGCGCCAGCAGCGGTGGGACAGGGGGCTACGAGCAGTACTTC	CASSGGTGGYEQYF
-	TRBV7-9	-	TRBJ2-3	TGTGCCAGCAGTTCTCGCTGGCGGGCGGGCTCAACAGATACGCAGTATTTT	CASSSRWRAGSTDTQYF
-	TRBV20-1	-	TRBJ2-1	TGCAGTGCTAGTGAGATCGCCCTAAAAAACAATGAGCAGTTCTTC	CSASEIALKNNEQFF
-	TRBV12-3/TRBV12-4	-	TRBJ2-1	TGTGCCACCCTTAGGACGGAGGACTACAATGAGCAGTTCTTC	CATLRTEDYNEQFF
TRBD2	TRBV5-4	few	TRBJ2-7	TGTGCCAGCAGCCTTCGAGCTAGCGGGAGGGCCTCCTACGAGCAGTACTTC	CASSLRASGRASYEQYF
-	TRBV12-3/TRBV12-4	-	TRBJ2-2	TGTGCCAGCAGTTTCGCGGTCCCGGGCACCGGGGAGCTGTTTTTT	CASSFAVPGTGELFF
-	TRBV7-2	many	TRBJ2-7	TGTGCCAGCAGCTTACAATCCGGGGTCTACGAGCAGTACTTC	CASSLQSGVYEQYF
TRBD1	TRBV29-1	few	TRBJ2-1	TGCAGCGTTGAGGGACAGGGATACAATGAGCAGTTCTTC	CSVEGQGYNEQFF
TRBD2	TRBV25-1	few	TRBJ2-7	TGTGCCAGCAGTGCCCGACTAGCGGCAACAGTCGAGCAGTACTTC	CASSARLAATVEQYF
TRBD2	TRBV7-2	few	TRBJ2-3	TGTGCCAGCAGCACCGCGACTAGCGCCACAGATACGCAGTATTTT	CASSTATSATDTQYF
-	TRBV9	-	TRBJ2-3	TGTGCCAGCAGCGGCGGCGTCTCAAGGGGTCGCACAGATACGCAGTATTTT	CASSGGVSRGRTDTQYF
-	TRBV6-2/TRBV6-3	few	TRBJ2-1	TGTGCCAGCAGTTACATGGGGGACCCCGGCAATGAGCAGTTCTTC	CASSYMGDPGNEQFF
-	TRBV27	few	TRBJ2-1	TGTGCCAGCAGTTTATCATTAGCGGAGCACAATGAGCAGTTCTTC	CASSLSLAEHNEQFF
-	TRBV9	-	TRBJ1-1	TGTGCCAGCAGCGGGGGGCACACTGAAGCTTTCTTT	CASSGGHTEAFF
TRBD1	TRBV20-1	few	TRBJ1-5	TGCAGCGTAAATCAGGGGGCTCGACAGCCCCAGCATTTT	CSVNQGARQPQHF
TRBD2	TRBV7-9	-	TRBJ2-7	TGTGCCATCAGCCCCGGGGTCGGCTTAGCGGGGTACTACGAGCAGTACTTC	CAISPGVGLAGYYEQYF
-	TRBV9	few	TRBJ1-1	TGTGCCAGCAGCGTAGTAGGGGGGCGGGGTGTGAACACTGAAGCTTTCTTT	CASSVVGGRGVNTEAFF
-	TRBV19	-	TRBJ2-1	TGTGCCAGTAGACCGGAGACTAGTGTCTATGAGCAGTTCTTC	CASRPETSVYEQFF
-	TRBV6-2/TRBV6-3	many	TRBJ2-2	TGTGCCAGCAGGGACGGGGAGCTGTTTTTT	CASRDGELFF
TRBD2	TRBV12-3/TRBV12-4	-	TRBJ2-7	TGTGCCAGCGTAAATCGCAGGGGACTAGCGGGAGGGCGCGAGCAGTACTTC	CASVNRRGLAGGREQYF
TRBD2	TRBV5-5	-	TRBJ2-7	TGTGCCAGCGAGCCTACCAGGGTGGCTAGCGGGGATGGAGAGCAGTACTTC	CASEPTRVASGDGEQYF
TRBD2	TRBV20-1	few	TRBJ2-5	TGCAGTGCTAGAGCGGCTAGCGGTTCTCCTCGGGCAGAGACCCAGTACTTC	CSARAASGSPRAETQYF
-	TRBV6-2/TRBV6-3	few	TRBJ2-1	TGTGCCAGCAGTTACTCGTTTGGCCATGAGCAGTTCTTC	CASSYSFGHEQFF
-	TRBV20-1	few	TRBJ2-3	TGCAGTGCTAGAGATGGGGGTCGGGGCCCCACAGATACGCAGTATTTT	CSARDGGRGPTDTQYF
-	TRBV29-1	-	TRBJ2-1	TGCAGCGTTGATTGGGGGCAGGGCAGTTTATCCTACAATGAGCAGTTCTTC	CSVDWGQGSLSYNEQFF
-	TRBV18	few	TRBJ2-6	TGTGCCAGCTCACCACCGGTGGGAGGAAACTCTGGGGCCAACGTCCTGACTTTC	CASSPPVGGNSGANVLTF
TRBD2	TRBV20-1	once	TRBJ2-5	TGCAGTGCTATTCCGCCGGGACTAGCGGGAGACGCCCAAGAGACCCAGTACTTC	CSAIPPGLAGDAQETQYF
TRBD1	TRBV27	-	TRBJ2-2	TGTGCCAGCAGTTTAGGGGTCAGGGGGCTGGGTGGGGAGCTGTTTTTT	CASSLGVRGLGGELFF
TRBD1	TRBV12-3/TRBV12-4	-	TRBJ1-5	TGTGCCAGCGGGACAGGGTTGGAGTATAGCAATCAGCCCCAGCATTTT	CASGTGLEYSNQPQHF
-	TRBV12-3/TRBV12-4	few	TRBJ1-1	TGTGCCAGCATCCGGGACGGACAGAACACTGAAGCTTTCTTT	CASIRDGQNTEAFF
-	TRBV7-8	-	TRBJ1-5	TGTGCCAGCAGCTTAGAACGGGGGCCCCAGCATTTT	CASSLERGPQHF
-	TRBV7-9	many	TRBJ2-7	TGTGCCAGCACCGGGGAGAGGGACTTTTCCTACGAGCAGTACTTC	CASTGERDFSYEQYF
-	TRBV5-8	-	TRBJ2-1	TGTGCCAGCAGCTCGCCTCCGGGTGGCGGGGCTGAAATAAAGCAGTTCTTC	CASSSPPGGGAEIKQFF
TRBD1	TRBV6-5	-	TRBJ1-1	TGTGCCAGCAGTTACAGGACAGGGGGAAGGACTGAAGCTTTCTTT	CASSYRTGGRTEAFF
TRBD2	TRBV6-2/TRBV6-3	-	TRBJ2-1	TGTGCCAGCAGGCGTAGCGGGAGGGCCATCTATGAGCAGTTCTTC	CASRRSGRAIYEQFF
TRBD1	TRBV12-3/TRBV12-4	-	TRBJ2-7	TGTGCCAGCACCCCCGGGACAGCACCCTACGAGCAGTACTTC	CASTPGTAPYEQYF
-	TRBV6-5	-	TRBJ2-7	TGTGCCAGCAGTTACGGGGCCCGACAGGTAAACGAGCAGTACTTC	CASSYGARQVNEQYF
-	TRBV29-1	-	TRBJ2-1	TGCAGCGTTGCCGGGACTGAGCAGTTCTTC	CSVAGTEQFF
TRBD2	TRBV12-5	few	TRBJ2-7	TGTGCTAGTGGTTTGGCCAGCGGGGGAGCCTACGAGCAGTACTTC	CASGLASGGAYEQYF
TRBD1	TRBV20-1	few	TRBJ2-3	TGCAGTGCTGTAGACAGGGCGGGTACAGATACGCAGTATTTT	CSAVDRAGTDTQYF
-	TRBV7-7	many	TRBJ2-3	TGTGCCAGCAGCTCGACAGAGGCGGGGACGCAGTATTTT	CASSSTEAGTQYF
TRBD1	TRBV24-1	-	TRBJ2-5	TGTGCCACCAGTGAGGCGACAGGGATGTGGGGAGAGACCCAGTACTTC	CATSEATGMWGETQYF
-	TRBV29-1	-	TRBJ1-2	TGCAGCGTTGGAAAGGCAGGAGCAAACTATGGCTACACCTTC	CSVGKAGANYGYTF
-	TRBV20-1	few	TRBJ2-5	TGCAGTGCTAGAGTAGAAAACAGGGAAGAGACCCAGTACTTC	CSARVENREETQYF
-	TRBV7-2	-	TRBJ2-3	TGTGCCAGCAGCTCCACATCCCCCCCAGATACGCAGTATTTT	CASSSTSPPDTQYF
-	TRBV6-2/TRBV6-3	-	TRBJ2-7	TGTGCCAGCAGTCCCCGAGCTGGCGAGCAGTACTTC	CASSPRAGEQYF
-	TRBV7-2	-	TRBJ2-7	TGTGCCAGCAGCTTAGGCTCAGGACCCTCCTACGAGCAGTACTTC	CASSLGSGPSYEQYF
TRBD2	TRBV24-1	few	TRBJ2-1	TGTGCCACCAGTGATTATGAGGAGGGAGGGCGGTGGAGGCAGTTCTTC	CATSDYEEGGRWRQFF
TRBD2	TRBV7-3	few	TRBJ2-7	TGTGCCAGCAGCACGCATAGCGGGAGCGTCGAGCAGTACTTC	CASSTHSGSVEQYF
-	TRBV28	-	TRBJ2-1	TGTGCCAGCAGTTTATTGGGCCGGAGCTCCTACAATGAGCAGTTCTTC	CASSLLGRSSYNEQFF
-	TRBV3-1	few	TRBJ2-1	TGTGCCAGCAGCCTCAGGAGAGGGAGGGGGAGCAATGAGCAGTTCTTC	CASSLRRGRGSNEQFF
-	TRBV5-5	few	TRBJ2-3	TGTGCCAGCGGTTCCCAGGTTCCAGATACGCAGTATTTT	CASGSQVPDTQYF
-	TRBV28	-	TRBJ1-1	TGTGCCAGCAGTTCCTCCCTTACTGAAGCTTTCTTT	CASSSSLTEAFF
TRBD1	TRBV7-2	few	TRBJ1-1	TGTGCCAGCAGCCACGGACAGGTCGCCACTGAAGCTTTCTTT	CASSHGQVATEAFF
-	TRBV12-3/TRBV12-4	few	TRBJ1-5	TGTGCCAGCAGTTATGGGGGGCCCAATCAGCCCCAGCATTTT	CASSYGGPNQPQHF